The subject of this entry is one TCR beta chain. The antigen is not known. This library used around 400 ng RNA and molecular barcoded adaptors spanning alpha/delta and beta/gamma chains. One entry per CDR3 protein, called by TCRdb with MiXCR from the reads. Of some 130,000 distinct CDR3 sequences in the sample, about an eighth were seen once. The sample comes from a study of read filtering for tumor transcriptome and immune sequencing. About the study: Eight or nine patients were R-ISS I, 16 were R-ISS II, 7 were R-ISS III. DNase treatment preceded whole-transcriptome library preparation.

Overall study findings and caveats: In IR-seq, single-read clonotypes were around 80% of clonotypes but around 3.4% of reads.

CDR1 is SNHLY and CDR2 is FYNNEI in the germline V gene. CDR3 length: 11 residues. Trimming left V 3 bases short and J 11 bases short, with 10 bases between. Bone marrow was sampled from every patient at the time of active disease. The chain carries TRBV2 and TRBJ1-1; D is unclear. The clonotype comes from a donor at least 40 years old with multiple myeloma. Sequencing used a population of CD138-negative cells sorted from bone marrow. CDR3 DNA sequence: TGTGCCAGCAGTGACTTCGCCGGGGCTTTCTTT. It encodes CASSDFAGAFF.